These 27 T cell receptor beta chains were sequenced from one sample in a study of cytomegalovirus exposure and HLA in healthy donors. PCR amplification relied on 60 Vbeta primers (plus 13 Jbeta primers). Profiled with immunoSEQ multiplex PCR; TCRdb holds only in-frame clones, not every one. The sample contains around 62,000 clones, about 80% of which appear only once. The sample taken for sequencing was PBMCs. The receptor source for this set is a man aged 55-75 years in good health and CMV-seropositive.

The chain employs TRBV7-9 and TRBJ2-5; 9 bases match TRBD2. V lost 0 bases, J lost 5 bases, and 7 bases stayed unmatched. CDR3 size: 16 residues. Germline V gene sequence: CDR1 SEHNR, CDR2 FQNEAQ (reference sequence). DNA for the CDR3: TGTGCCAGCAGCTTAGCGACTAGCGGAGTGGGGGAGACCCAGTACTTC. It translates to CASSLATSGVGETQYF.

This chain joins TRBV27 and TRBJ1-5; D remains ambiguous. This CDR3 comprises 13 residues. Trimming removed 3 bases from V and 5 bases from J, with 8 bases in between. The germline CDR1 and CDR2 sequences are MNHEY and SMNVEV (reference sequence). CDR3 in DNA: TGTGCCAGCAGTTTTGCGGCTTATCAGCCCCAGCATTTT. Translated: CASSFAAYQPQHF.

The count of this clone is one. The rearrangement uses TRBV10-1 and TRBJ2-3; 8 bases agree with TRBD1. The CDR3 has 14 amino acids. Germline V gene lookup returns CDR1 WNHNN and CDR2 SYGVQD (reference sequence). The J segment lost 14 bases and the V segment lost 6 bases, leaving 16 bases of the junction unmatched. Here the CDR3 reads CASSQLGTGLVRYF. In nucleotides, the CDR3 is TGCGCCAGCAGCCAGTTGGGGACAGGTCTAGTCCGGTATTTT.

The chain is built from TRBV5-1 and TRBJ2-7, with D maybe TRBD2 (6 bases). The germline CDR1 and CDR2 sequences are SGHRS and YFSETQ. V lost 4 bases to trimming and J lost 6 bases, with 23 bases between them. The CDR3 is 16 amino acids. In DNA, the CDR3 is TGCGCCAGCAGCCTGACAACGGGAGCACTGGCGGGCGAGCAGTACTTC. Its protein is CASSLTTGALAGEQYF.

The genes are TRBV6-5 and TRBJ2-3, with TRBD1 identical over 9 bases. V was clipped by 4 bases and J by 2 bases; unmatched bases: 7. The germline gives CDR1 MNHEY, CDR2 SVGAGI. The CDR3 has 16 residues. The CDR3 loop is CASSSGQGWDTDTQYF. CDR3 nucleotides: TGTGCCAGCAGTTCGGGACAGGGTTGGGACACAGATACGCAGTATTTT.

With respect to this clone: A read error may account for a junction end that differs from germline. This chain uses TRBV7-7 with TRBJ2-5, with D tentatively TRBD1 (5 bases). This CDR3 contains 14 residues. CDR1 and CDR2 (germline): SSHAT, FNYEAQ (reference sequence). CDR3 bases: TGTGCTAGCAGCTTAGTGGGCAGGGATGAGACCCAGTACTTC. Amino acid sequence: CASSLVGRDETQYF.

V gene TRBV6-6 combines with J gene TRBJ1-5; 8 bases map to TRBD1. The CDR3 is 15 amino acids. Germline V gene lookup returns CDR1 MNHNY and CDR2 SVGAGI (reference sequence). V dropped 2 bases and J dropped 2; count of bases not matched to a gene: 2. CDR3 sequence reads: CASSYAGQGNQPQHF. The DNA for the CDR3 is TGTGCCAGCAGTTACGCGGGACAGGGCAATCAGCCCCAGCATTTT.

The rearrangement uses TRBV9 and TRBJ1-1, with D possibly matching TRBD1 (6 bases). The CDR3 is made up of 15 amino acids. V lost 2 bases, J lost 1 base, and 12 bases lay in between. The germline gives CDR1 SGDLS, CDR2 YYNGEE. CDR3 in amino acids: CASSVMTGRNTEAFF. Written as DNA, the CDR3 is TGTGCCAGCAGCGTGATGACAGGAAGGAACACTGAAGCTTTCTTT.

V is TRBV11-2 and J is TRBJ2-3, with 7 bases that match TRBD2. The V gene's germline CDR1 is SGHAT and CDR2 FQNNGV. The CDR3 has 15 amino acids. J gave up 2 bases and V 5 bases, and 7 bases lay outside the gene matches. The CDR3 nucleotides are TGTGCCAGCAGCCTCGGTAGCGGGTACACAGATACGCAGTATTTT. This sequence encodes CASSLGSGYTDTQYF. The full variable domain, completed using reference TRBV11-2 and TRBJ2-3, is EAGVAQSPRYKIIEKRQSVAFWCNPISGHATLYWYQQILGQGPKLLIQFQNNGVVDDSQLPKDRFSAERLKGVDSTLKIQPAKLEDSAVYLCASSLGSGYTDTQYFGPGTRLTVL.

The CDR3 DNA reads as TGTGCCACCGGAGGGACGGGCTATGGCTACACCTTC. Protein sequence: CATGGTGYGYTF. The chain has TRBV28 and TRBJ1-2; D may be TRBD1 (5 bases). The V gene lost 10 bases and the J gene lost 4 bases, with 13 bases spanning the gap. The CDR3 loop spans 12 amino acids. The V gene's germline CDR1 is MDHEN and CDR2 SYDVKM.

This CDR3 is CASSLGRNPGRAGANVLTF. The CDR3 DNA follows: TGTGCCAGCAGCTTAGGGAGGAACCCTGGACGAGCTGGGGCCAACGTCCTGACTTTC. This chain joins TRBV11-2 and TRBJ2-6; D is perhaps TRBD2 (5 bases). CDR3 length: 19 residues. Germline CDR1 reads SGHAT; CDR2 reads FQNNGV. The V end was cut by 1 base, the J end by 2 bases, with 18 bases between.

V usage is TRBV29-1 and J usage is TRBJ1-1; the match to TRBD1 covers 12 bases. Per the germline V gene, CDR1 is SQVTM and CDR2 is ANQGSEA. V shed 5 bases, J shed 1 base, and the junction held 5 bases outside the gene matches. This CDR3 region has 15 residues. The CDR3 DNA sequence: TGCAGCGTTCGGGACAGGGGGCAGGAGAACACTGAAGCTTTCTTT. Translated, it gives CSVRDRGQENTEAFF.

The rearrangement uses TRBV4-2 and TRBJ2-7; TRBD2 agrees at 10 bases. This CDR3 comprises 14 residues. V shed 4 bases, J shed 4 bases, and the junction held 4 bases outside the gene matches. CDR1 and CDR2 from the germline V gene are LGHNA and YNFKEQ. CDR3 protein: CASSPLAGGYEQYF. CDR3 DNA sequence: TGTGCCAGCAGCCCCTTAGCGGGAGGTTACGAGCAGTACTTC.

The CDR3 protein is CASSLYVQGASEQYF. The CDR3 DNA follows: TGTGCCAGCAGTTTATACGTACAGGGGGCTTCCGAGCAGTACTTC. V and J are TRBV27 and TRBJ2-7; 9 nucleotides line up with TRBD1. CDR1 MNHEY and CDR2 SMNVEV come from the germline V gene (reference sequence). Trimming cost V 1 base and J 6 bases; bases outside gene matches: 7. The CDR3 spans 15 residues.

Here the CDR3 DNA reads TGTGCCAGCAGTGAAGCGGTGTCAGGGGTTGGGAACACTGAAGCTTTCTTT. Protein sequence: CASSEAVSGVGNTEAFF. The chain joins TRBV6-1 to TRBJ1-1; the D gene is possibly TRBD1 (6 bases). The CDR3 is 17 residues long. In germline, CDR1 is MNHNS, CDR2 SASEGT. The ends were cut back, 0 bases at V and 1 base at J, with 15 bases in the middle.

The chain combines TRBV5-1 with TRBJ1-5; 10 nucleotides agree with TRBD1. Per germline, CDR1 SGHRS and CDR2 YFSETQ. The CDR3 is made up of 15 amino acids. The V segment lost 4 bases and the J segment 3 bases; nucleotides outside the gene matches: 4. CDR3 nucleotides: TGCGCCAGCAGCGGGACAGGGGCAGCCAATCAGCCCCAGCATTTT. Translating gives CASSGTGAANQPQHF.

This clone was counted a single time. CDR3 protein: CASSLGQSGETQYF. As DNA, the CDR3 is TGTGCCAGCAGCTTGGGGCAAAGCGGAGAGACCCAGTACTTC. This chain uses TRBV5-5 with TRBJ2-5, with D maybe TRBD2 (5 bases). The germline V gene has CDR1 SGHKS and CDR2 YYEKEE (reference sequence). The CDR3 runs 14 residues. V was pared by 0 bases and J by 4 bases, with 10 bases between.

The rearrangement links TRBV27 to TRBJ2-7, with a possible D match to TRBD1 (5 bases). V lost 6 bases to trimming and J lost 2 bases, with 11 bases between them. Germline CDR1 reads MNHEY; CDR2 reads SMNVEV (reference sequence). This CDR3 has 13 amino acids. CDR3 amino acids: CASRGALTYEQYF. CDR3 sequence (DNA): TGTGCCAGCAGAGGGGCTTTGACCTACGAGCAGTACTTC.

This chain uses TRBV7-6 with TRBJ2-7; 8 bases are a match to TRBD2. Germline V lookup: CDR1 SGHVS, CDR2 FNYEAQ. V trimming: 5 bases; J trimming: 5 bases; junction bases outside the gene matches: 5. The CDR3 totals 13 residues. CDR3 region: CASSRAGVNEQYF. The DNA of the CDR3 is TGTGCCAGCAGCCGAGCGGGAGTCAACGAGCAGTACTTC.

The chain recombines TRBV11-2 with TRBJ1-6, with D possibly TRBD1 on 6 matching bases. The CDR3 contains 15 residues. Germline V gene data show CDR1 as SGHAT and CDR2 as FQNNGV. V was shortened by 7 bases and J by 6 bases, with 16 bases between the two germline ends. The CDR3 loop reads CASTSAGTPNSPLHF. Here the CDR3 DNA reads TGTGCCAGCACCTCGGCCGGGACACCTAATTCACCCCTCCACTTT.

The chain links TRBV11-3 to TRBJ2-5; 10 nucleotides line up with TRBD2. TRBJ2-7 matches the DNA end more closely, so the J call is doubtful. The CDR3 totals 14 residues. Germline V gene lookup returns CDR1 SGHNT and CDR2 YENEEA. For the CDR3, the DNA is TGTGCCAGCTCCCGGACTAGCGGTTCCTACGAGCAGTACTTC. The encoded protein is CASSRTSGSYEQYF.

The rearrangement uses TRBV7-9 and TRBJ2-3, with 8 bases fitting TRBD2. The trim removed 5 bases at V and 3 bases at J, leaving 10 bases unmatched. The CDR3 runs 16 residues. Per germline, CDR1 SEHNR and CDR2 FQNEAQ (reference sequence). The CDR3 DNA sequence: TGTGCCAGCAGCAAATCCGGGACTAGGGGGACAGATACGCAGTATTTT. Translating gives CASSKSGTRGTDTQYF.

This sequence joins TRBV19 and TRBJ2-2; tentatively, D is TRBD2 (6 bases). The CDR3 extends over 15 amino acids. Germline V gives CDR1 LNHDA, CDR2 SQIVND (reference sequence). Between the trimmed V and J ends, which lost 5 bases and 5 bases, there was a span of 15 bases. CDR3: CASSAPGTLTGELFF. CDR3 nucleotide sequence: TGTGCCAGTAGTGCCCCCGGGACTCTAACCGGGGAGCTGTTTTTT.

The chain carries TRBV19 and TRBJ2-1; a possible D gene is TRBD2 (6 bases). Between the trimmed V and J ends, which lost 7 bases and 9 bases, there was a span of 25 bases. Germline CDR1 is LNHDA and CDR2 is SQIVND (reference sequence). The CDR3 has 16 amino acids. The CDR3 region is CASMAVADSPISEQFF. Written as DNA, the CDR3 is TGTGCCAGTATGGCGGTAGCGGATTCGCCCATAAGTGAGCAGTTCTTC.

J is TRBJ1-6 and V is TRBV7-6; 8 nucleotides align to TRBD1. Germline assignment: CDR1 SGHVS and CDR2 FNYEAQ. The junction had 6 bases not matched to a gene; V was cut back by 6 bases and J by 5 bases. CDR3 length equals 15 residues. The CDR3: CASSTQGQDNSPLHF. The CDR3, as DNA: TGTGCCAGCAGTACTCAGGGACAGGATAATTCACCCCTCCACTTT.

CDR3 nucleotide sequence: TGTGCCAGTTCGGGACAGGAAAACACAGATACGCAGTATTTT. Translating gives CASSGQENTDTQYF. This chain links TRBV11-3 with TRBJ2-3; 8 positions match TRBD1. The germline V gene encodes CDR1 SGHNT and CDR2 YENEEA. The CDR3 runs to 14 residues. V gave up 9 bases and J gave up 2 bases; unmatched junction bases: 7.

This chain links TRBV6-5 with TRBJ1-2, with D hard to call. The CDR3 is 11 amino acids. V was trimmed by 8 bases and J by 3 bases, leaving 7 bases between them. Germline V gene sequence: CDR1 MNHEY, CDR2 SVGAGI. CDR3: CASAGDYGYTF. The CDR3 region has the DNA TGTGCCAGCGCCGGGGACTATGGCTACACCTTC.